The entry below describes one T cell receptor (beta chain). Antigen unknown. This specimen comes from a study of beta chain features in type 1 diabetes. The germline CDR1 and CDR2 sequences are ENHRY and SYGVKD. Deletions cut 10 bases from V and 7 bases from J, with 19 bases between. This CDR3 comprises 13 residues. The whole isolated RNA underwent reverse transcription, so sequencing captured expressed TCRB transcripts. Profiling relied on immunoSEQ multiplex PCR, and the TCRdb table lists in-frame clones only, not all of them. The sample includes 860,000 or so clones, 15% to 20% of them seen just once. Whole-study results and caveats: PCR might pick shorter templates more often, in the same way for patients and controls. In every one of the four CD4+ subsets, TCRB CDR3s were moderately but significantly shorter in Type 1 diabetes patients.

The chain couples TRBV10-3 to TRBJ2-5, with D possibly called TRBD1 or TRBD2 (5 bases each). The sequence derives from a woman aged 18-29 years in good health. The sample consisted of naive CD4+ T cells from blood. CDR3 sequence reads: CASMPGPVGTQYF. CDR3 DNA: TGTGCCAGCATGCCGGGGCCGGTGGGGACCCAGTACTTC.